The 17 T cell receptor beta chains below come from one sample, sequenced in a study of identical twins. Via MiXCR, TCRdb re-called the 5' RACE reads, giving one row per CDR3 protein. The data hold roughly 1.6 million distinct CDR3 sequences, with about 32% observed a single time. Material for sequencing was cord blood. The source of these receptors is a newborn girl in good health.

The gene calls are TRBV20-1 and TRBJ2-3; D gene ambiguous. The V gene's germline CDR1 is DFQATT and CDR2 SNEGSKA (reference sequence). Between the trimmed V and J ends, which lost 1 base and 4 bases, there was a span of 3 bases. The length of the CDR3 is 11 residues. The CDR3 coding sequence is TGCAGTGCTAGAGCTTCAGATACGCAGTATTTT. It yields the protein CSARASDTQYF.

The chain recombines TRBV3-1 with TRBJ1-1, with unresolved D. Trimming took off 0 bases at V and 8 bases at J, with 7 bases between the two ends. The CDR3 spans 12 residues. In germline, CDR1 is LGHDT, CDR2 YNNKEL (reference sequence). CDR3 nucleotide sequence: TGTGCCAGCAGCCAAGAATCGGGAGAAGCTTTCTTT. It is translated as CASSQESGEAFF.

This clonotype was detected ten times or more. The rearrangement uses TRBV12-3 or TRBV12-4 and TRBJ2-4; the match to TRBD2 covers 7 bases. CDR3 length: 14 amino acids. Germline trimming cut 3 bases from V and 7 bases from J; bases unmatched to any gene: 6. In nucleotides, the CDR3 is TGTGCCAGCAGTTTGGGAGGGAGGGCGAACATTCAGTACTTC. Its protein product is CASSLGGRANIQYF.

This clonotype was counted a few times. V gene TRBV27 combines with J gene TRBJ2-3, with D unresolved. Trimming left V 9 bases short and J 3 bases short, with 19 bases between. Germline-derived CDR1 and CDR2 are MNHEY and SMNVEV (reference sequence). The CDR3 covers 15 residues. The CDR3 loop reads CASRKRHGGTDTQYF. Written as DNA, the CDR3 is TGTGCCAGTAGGAAACGCCATGGCGGTACAGATACGCAGTATTTT.

This clonotype was seen a handful of times. The V gene is TRBV4-2, the J gene TRBJ2-1; 7 positions agree with TRBD2. CDR1 LGHNA and CDR2 YNFKEQ come from the germline V gene. With 0 bases clipped from V and 5 bases from J, the junction kept 4 bases outside the gene matches. CDR3 length: 15 residues. CDR3 in amino acids: CASSQERESDNEQFF. CDR3 coding DNA: TGTGCCAGCAGCCAAGAGCGGGAGTCGGACAATGAGCAGTTCTTC.

Only a few counts were recorded for this clonotype. The rearrangement joins TRBV6-1 to TRBJ1-4; 9 nucleotides line up with TRBD1. The CDR3 has 17 amino acids. Germline V gives CDR1 MNHNS, CDR2 SASEGT. J gave up 5 bases and V 2 bases, and 9 bases lay outside the gene matches. The CDR3 sequence is CASSESPHRGPNEKLFF. DNA of the CDR3: TGTGCCAGCAGTGAATCCCCCCACAGGGGGCCGAATGAAAAACTGTTTTTT.

V is TRBV20-1 and J is TRBJ2-1, with D unclear. CDR3 length: 15 residues. Germline CDR1 reads DFQATT; CDR2 reads SNEGSKA (reference sequence). Trimming stripped 2 bases from V and 0 bases from J, with 11 bases between. The CDR3 loop is CSARPPRLSYNEQFF. DNA of the CDR3: TGCAGTGCTAGACCCCCAAGACTCTCCTACAATGAGCAGTTCTTC.

This clonotype appeared a few times. V usage is TRBV20-1 and J usage is TRBJ2-5; TRBD2 aligns across 11 bases. Trimming at V came to 5 bases and at J to 2 bases, leaving 10 bases not matched to a gene. This CDR3 has 16 amino acids. Germline-derived CDR1 and CDR2 are DFQATT and SNEGSKA (reference sequence). CDR3 sequence (DNA): TGCAGTGCTTCTAAACCGGGACTAGCGGCTCAAGAGACCCAGTACTTC. This gives the protein CSASKPGLAAQETQYF.

This clonotype was counted only a few times. This chain connects TRBV3-1 to TRBJ1-2; D ambiguous. The CDR3 has 14 amino acids. Germline CDR1 and CDR2: LGHDT and YNNKEL (reference sequence). Trimming stripped 3 bases from V and 7 bases from J, with 15 bases between. CDR3 region: CASSHNRPAIGYTF. CDR3 sequence (DNA): TGTGCCAGCAGCCATAATCGGCCCGCTATTGGCTACACCTTC.

This rearrangement joins TRBV12-3 or TRBV12-4 to TRBJ1-1, with 10 bases fitting TRBD1. The CDR3 has 15 residues. V was pared by 6 bases and J by 4 bases, with 8 bases of the junction left unmatched. In DNA, the CDR3 is TGTGCCAGCAGCGCCCGGGACAGGGGAATCACTGAAGCTTTCTTT. Amino acids: CASSARDRGITEAFF.

The V call is TRBV7-8, the J call TRBJ1-2; 9 bases align to TRBD1. CDR1 SGHVS and CDR2 FQNEAQ come from the germline V gene. V dropped 2 bases and J dropped 8; count of bases not matched to a gene: 6. The CDR3 sequence is 14 residues long. The DNA of the CDR3 is TGTGCCAGCAGCTTAAGGACAGGGGACGGAGGCTACACCTTC. Protein: CASSLRTGDGGYTF.

This clonotype was found many times. The V call is TRBV12-5, the J call TRBJ2-7; D call uncertain. This CDR3 contains 11 residues. Trimming cost V 1 base and J 4 bases, with 2 bases left between them. Per germline, CDR1 LGHNT and CDR2 FRNRAP. The DNA for the CDR3 is TGTGCTAGTGGTTTGGGTTACGAGCAGTACTTC. This gives the protein CASGLGYEQYF.

The chain links TRBV5-1 to TRBJ1-1; TRBD1 is a possible D gene (5 bases). Deletions cut 4 bases from V and 5 bases from J, with 15 bases between. The length of the CDR3 is 14 residues. Germline CDR1 SGHRS, CDR2 YFSETQ. The CDR3 region is CASSLLQVGTEAFF. The CDR3 nucleotides are TGCGCCAGCAGCCTCTTACAGGTGGGGACTGAAGCTTTCTTT.

This clonotype was detected only a few times. V usage is TRBV3-1 and J usage is TRBJ1-2; 10 nucleotides agree with TRBD1. The J segment lost 7 bases and the V segment lost 0 bases, leaving 8 bases of the junction unmatched. Germline assignment: CDR1 LGHDT and CDR2 YNNKEL (reference sequence). CDR3 length equals 16 residues. CDR3 amino acids: CASSQDGDRGGGGYTF. Here the CDR3 DNA reads TGTGCCAGCAGCCAAGATGGGGACAGGGGTGGCGGTGGCTACACCTTC.

V and J are TRBV27 and TRBJ1-2; D unclear. The CDR3 is 13 amino acids. Germline V lookup: CDR1 MNHEY, CDR2 SMNVEV (reference sequence). Trimming removed 3 bases from V and 3 bases from J, with 8 bases in between. The CDR3 here is CASSFNPDYGYTF. The DNA for the CDR3 is TGTGCCAGCAGTTTCAACCCCGACTATGGCTACACCTTC.

This clonotype turned up a few times. This sequence joins TRBV6-5 and TRBJ2-1; TRBD1 agrees at 7 bases. V lost 6 bases to trimming and J lost 10 bases; unmatched junction nucleotides: 15. Per the germline V gene, CDR1 is MNHEY and CDR2 is SVGAGI. This CDR3 region has 15 residues. CDR3 sequence: CASSYRDRVYREQFF. The CDR3 coding sequence is TGTGCCAGCAGCTACCGGGACAGAGTATACAGGGAGCAGTTCTTC.

The chain employs TRBV3-1 and TRBJ1-1; no clear D gene. With 1 base removed from V and 9 bases from J, the gap between germline ends came to 6 bases. The CDR3 is made up of 11 amino acids. Germline V gene lookup returns CDR1 LGHDT and CDR2 YNNKEL (reference sequence). CDR3 sequence reads: CASSQGPQAFF. CDR3 bases: TGTGCCAGCAGCCAAGGACCCCAAGCTTTCTTT.